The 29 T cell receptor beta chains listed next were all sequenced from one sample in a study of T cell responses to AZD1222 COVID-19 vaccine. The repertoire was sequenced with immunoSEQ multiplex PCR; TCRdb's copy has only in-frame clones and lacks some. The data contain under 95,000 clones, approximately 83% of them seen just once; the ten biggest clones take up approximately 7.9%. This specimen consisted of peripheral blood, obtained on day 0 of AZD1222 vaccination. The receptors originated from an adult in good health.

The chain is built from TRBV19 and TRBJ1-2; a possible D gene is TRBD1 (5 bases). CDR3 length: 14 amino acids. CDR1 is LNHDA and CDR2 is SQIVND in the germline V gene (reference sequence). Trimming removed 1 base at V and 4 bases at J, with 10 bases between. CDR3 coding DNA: TGTGCCAGTAGTATAGGGGACGGGACCTATGGCTACACCTTC. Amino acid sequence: CASSIGDGTYGYTF.

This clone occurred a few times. The CDR3 DNA reads as TGTGCCAGCAGCTTAGGACACAGCTTCTATGGCTACACCTTC. Encoded protein: CASSLGHSFYGYTF. V and J are TRBV7-6 and TRBJ1-2, with unresolved D. The CDR3 spans 14 residues. V lost 1 base and J lost 4, with 10 bases in between. The germline gives CDR1 SGHVS, CDR2 FNYEAQ.

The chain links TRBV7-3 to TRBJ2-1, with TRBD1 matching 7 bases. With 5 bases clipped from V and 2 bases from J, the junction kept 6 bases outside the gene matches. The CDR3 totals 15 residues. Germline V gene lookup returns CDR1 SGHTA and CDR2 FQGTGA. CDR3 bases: TGTGCCAGCAGCACTCGACAGGGCACCTACAATGAGCAGTTCTTC. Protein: CASSTRQGTYNEQFF.

CDR3 in DNA: TGTGCCAGCAGTTGGCTTCCCTACGAGCAGTACTTC. This gives the protein CASSWLPYEQYF. The rearrangement links TRBV28 to TRBJ2-7; the D is unclear. The length of the CDR3 is 12 residues. The germline V gene has CDR1 MDHEN and CDR2 SYDVKM. Trimming left V 4 bases short and J 2 bases short, with 6 bases between.

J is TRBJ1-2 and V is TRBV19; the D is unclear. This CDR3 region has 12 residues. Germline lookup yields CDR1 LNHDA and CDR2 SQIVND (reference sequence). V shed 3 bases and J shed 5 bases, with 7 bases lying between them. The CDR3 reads CASSIEEYGYTF. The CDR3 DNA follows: TGTGCCAGTAGTATTGAAGAATATGGCTACACCTTC.

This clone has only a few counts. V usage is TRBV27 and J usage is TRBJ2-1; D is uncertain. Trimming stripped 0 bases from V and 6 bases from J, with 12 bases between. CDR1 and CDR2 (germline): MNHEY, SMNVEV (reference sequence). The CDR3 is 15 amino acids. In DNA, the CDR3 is TGTGCCAGCAGTTTATCGAAGACGGCCGGCAATGAGCAGTTCTTC. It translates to CASSLSKTAGNEQFF.

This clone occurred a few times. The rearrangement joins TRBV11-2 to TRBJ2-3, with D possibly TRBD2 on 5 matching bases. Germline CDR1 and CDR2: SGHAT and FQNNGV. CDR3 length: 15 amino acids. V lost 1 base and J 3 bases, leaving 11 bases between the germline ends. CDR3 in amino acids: CASSLAGSTTDTQYF. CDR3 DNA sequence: TGTGCCAGCAGCTTAGCGGGGAGCACTACAGATACGCAGTATTTT. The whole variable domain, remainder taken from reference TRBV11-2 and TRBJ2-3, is EAGVAQSPRYKIIEKRQSVAFWCNPISGHATLYWYQQILGQGPKLLIQFQNNGVVDDSQLPKDRFSAERLKGVDSTLKIQPAKLEDSAVYLCASSLAGSTTDTQYFGPGTRLTVL.

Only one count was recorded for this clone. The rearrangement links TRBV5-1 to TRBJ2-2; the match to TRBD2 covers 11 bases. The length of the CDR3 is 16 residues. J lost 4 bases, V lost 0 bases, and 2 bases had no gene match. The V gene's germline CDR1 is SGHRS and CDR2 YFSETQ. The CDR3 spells CASSLVAGGPTGELFF. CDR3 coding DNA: TGCGCCAGCAGCTTGGTAGCGGGAGGGCCCACCGGGGAGCTGTTTTTT.

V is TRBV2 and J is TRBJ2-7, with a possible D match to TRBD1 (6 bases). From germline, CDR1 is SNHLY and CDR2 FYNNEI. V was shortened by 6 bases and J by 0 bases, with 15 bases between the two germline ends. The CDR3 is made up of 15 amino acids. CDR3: CASREQGPVSYEQYF. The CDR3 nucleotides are TGTGCCAGCAGAGAACAGGGTCCCGTCTCCTACGAGCAGTACTTC. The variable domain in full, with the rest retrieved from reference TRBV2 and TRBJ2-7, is EPEVTQTPSHQVTQMGQEVILRCVPISNHLYFYWYRQILGQKVEFLVSFYNNEISEKSEIFDDQFSVERPDGSNFTLKIRSTKLEDSAMYFCASREQGPVSYEQYFGPGTRLTVT.

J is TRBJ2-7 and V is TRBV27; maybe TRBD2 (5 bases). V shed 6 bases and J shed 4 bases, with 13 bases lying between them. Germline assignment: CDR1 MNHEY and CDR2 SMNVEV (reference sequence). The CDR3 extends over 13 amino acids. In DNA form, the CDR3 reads TGTGCCAGCAGCCGAAGGCCGGGGTACGAGCAGTACTTC. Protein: CASSRRPGYEQYF.

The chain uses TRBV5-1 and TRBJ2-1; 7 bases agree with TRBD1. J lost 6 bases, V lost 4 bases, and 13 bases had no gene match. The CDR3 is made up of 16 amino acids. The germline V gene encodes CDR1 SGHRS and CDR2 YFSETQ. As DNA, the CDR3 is TGCGCCAGCAGCCTCCAACCGGGACAGCCCCCCAATGAGCAGTTCTTC. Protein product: CASSLQPGQPPNEQFF.

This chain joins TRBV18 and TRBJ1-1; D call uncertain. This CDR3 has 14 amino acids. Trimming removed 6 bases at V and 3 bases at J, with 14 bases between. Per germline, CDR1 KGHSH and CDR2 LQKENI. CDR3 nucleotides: TGTGCCAGCTCGACTACATCGAGCGACACTGAAGCTTTCTTT. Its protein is CASSTTSSDTEAFF.

DNA for the CDR3: TGTGCCAGCAGTACCACCTTTTCTGGACTTCAAGAGACCCAGTACTTC. Translated, it gives CASSTTFSGLQETQYF. The chain has TRBV28 and TRBJ2-5, with D tentatively TRBD2 (5 bases). This CDR3 has 16 amino acids. The germline V gene encodes CDR1 MDHEN and CDR2 SYDVKM. V was trimmed by 5 bases and J by 2 bases, leaving 18 bases between them.

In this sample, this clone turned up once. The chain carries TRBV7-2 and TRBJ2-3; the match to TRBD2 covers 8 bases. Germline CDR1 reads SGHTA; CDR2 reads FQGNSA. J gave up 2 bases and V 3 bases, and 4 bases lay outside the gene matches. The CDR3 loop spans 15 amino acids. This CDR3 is CASSLNGRATDTQYF. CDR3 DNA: TGTGCCAGCAGCTTGAACGGGAGGGCCACAGATACGCAGTATTTT.

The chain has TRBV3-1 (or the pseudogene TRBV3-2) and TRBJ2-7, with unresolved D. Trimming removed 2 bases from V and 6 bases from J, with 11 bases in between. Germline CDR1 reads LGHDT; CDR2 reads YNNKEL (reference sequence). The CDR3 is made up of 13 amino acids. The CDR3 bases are TGTGCCAGCAGCCAATACACCCCGGGCGAGCAGTACTTC. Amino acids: CASSQYTPGEQYF.

CDR3 DNA sequence: TGTGCCAGCAGCTTAGTTTACACCAACACTGAAGCTTTCTTT. This encodes CASSLVYTNTEAFF. The gene calls are TRBV7-2 and TRBJ1-1; D is uncertain. Germline loops: CDR1 SGHTA, CDR2 FQGNSA. The CDR3 is 14 amino acids. The V and J ends lost 1 base and 2 bases respectively, with 8 bases between them.

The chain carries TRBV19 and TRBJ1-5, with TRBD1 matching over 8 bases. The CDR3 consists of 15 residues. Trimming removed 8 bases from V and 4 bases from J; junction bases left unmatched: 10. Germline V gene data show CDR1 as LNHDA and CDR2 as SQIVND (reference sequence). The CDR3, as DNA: TGTGCCAGTTCCGGACGTACAGGGGGGAATCAGCCCCAGCATTTT. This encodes CASSGRTGGNQPQHF.

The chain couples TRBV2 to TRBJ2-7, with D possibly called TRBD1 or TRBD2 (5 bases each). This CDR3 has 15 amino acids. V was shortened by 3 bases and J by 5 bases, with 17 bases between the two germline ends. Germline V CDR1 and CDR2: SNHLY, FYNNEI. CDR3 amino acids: CASSEVWGFSDEQYF. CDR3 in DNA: TGTGCCAGCAGTGAGGTCTGGGGGTTTTCAGACGAGCAGTACTTC.

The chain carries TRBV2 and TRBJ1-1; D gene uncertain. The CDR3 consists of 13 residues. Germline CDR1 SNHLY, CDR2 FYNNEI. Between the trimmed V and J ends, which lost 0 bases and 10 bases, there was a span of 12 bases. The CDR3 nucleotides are TGTGCCAGCAGTGAAGCGCACCGCGGTGGAGCTTTCTTT. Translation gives CASSEAHRGGAFF.

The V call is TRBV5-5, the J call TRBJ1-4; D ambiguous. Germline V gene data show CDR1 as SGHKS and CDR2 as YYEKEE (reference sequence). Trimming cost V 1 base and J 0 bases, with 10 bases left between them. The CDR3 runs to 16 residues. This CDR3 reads CASSLLVVATNEKLFF. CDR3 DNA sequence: TGTGCCAGCAGCTTGTTGGTCGTCGCAACTAATGAAAAACTGTTTTTT.

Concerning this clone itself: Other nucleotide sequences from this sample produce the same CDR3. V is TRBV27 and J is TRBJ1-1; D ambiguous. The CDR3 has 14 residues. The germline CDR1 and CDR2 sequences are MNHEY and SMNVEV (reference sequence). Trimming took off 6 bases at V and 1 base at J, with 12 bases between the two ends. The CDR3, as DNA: TGTGCCAGCAGCCCACGGGGTAGGAACACTGAAGCTTTCTTT. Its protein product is CASSPRGRNTEAFF.

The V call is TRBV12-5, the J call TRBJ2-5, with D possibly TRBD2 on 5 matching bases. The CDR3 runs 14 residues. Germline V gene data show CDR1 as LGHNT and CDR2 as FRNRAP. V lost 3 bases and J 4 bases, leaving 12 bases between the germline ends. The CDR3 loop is CASGFSSEGETQYF. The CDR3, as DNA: TGTGCTAGTGGTTTCTCCAGCGAGGGAGAGACCCAGTACTTC.

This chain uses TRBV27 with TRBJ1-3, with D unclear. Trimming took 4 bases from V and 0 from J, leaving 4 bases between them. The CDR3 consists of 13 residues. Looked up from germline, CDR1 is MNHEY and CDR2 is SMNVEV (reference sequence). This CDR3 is CASSWISGNTIYF. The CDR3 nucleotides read TGTGCCAGCAGTTGGATCTCTGGAAACACCATATATTTT.

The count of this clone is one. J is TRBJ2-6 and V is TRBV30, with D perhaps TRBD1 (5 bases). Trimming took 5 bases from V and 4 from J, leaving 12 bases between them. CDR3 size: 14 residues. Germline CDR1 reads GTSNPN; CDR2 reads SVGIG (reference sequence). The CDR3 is CAWCQGGGANVLTF. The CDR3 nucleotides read TGTGCCTGGTGCCAGGGTGGAGGGGCCAACGTCCTGACTTTC.

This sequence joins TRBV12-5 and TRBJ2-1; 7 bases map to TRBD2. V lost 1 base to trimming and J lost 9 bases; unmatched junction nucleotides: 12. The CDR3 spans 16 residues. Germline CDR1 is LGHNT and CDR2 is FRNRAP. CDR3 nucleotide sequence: TGTGCTAGTGGTTTGGGGGGAGGGCCTTTCCGGACTGAGCAGTTCTTC. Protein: CASGLGGGPFRTEQFF. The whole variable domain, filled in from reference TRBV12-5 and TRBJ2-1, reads DARVTQTPRHKVTEMGQEVTMRCQPILGHNTVFWYRQTMMQGLELLAYFRNRAPLDDSGMPKDRFSAEMPDATLATLKIQPSEPRDSAVYFCASGLGGGPFRTEQFFGPGTRLTVL.

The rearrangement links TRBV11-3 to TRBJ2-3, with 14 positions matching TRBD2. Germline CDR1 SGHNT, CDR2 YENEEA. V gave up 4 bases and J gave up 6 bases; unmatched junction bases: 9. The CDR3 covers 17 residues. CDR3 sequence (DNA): TGTGCCAGCAGCTCACCCGGGACTAGCGGGAGTATGGATACGCAGTATTTT. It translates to CASSSPGTSGSMDTQYF.

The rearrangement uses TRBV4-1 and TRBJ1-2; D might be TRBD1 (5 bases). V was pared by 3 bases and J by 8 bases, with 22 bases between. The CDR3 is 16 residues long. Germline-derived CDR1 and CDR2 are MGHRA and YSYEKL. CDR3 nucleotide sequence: TGCGCCAGCAGCCACCACAAAACAGGCACATGGGGCGGCTACACCTTC. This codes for CASSHHKTGTWGGYTF.

The CDR3 here is CASSDGDQPQHF. Written as DNA, the CDR3 is TGCGCCAGCAGCGACGGGGATCAGCCCCAGCATTTT. V is TRBV10-1 and J is TRBJ1-5; D not certain. Germline CDR1 reads WNHNN; CDR2 reads SYGVQD (reference sequence). The V end lost 6 bases, the J end lost 5 bases, and 8 bases lay between the germline ends. CDR3 length: 12 amino acids.

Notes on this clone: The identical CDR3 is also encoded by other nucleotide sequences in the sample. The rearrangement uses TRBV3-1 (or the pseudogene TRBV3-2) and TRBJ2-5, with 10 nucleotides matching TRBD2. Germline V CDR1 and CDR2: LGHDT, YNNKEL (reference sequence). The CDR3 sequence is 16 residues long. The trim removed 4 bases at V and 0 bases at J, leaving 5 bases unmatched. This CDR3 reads CASSPGTSGDQETQYF. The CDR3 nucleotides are TGTGCCAGCAGCCCAGGCACTAGCGGGGACCAAGAGACCCAGTACTTC.